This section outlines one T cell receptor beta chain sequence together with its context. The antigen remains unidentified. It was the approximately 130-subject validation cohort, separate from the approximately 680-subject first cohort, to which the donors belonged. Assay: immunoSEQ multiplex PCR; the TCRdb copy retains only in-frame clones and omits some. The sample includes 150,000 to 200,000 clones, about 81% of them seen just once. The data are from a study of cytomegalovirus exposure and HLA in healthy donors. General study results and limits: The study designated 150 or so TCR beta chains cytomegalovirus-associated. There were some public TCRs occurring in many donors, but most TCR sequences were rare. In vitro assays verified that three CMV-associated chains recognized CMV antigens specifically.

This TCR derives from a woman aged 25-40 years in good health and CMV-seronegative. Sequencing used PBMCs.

The CDR3: CASSLGRGHGYTF. In DNA, the CDR3 is TGTGCCAGCAGTTTAGGCAGGGGGCATGGCTACACCTTC. The chain is built from TRBV27 and TRBJ1-2, with 8 bases aligning to TRBD1. The CDR3 totals 13 residues. V gave up 2 bases and J gave up 6 bases; unmatched junction bases: 2. Per the germline V gene, CDR1 is MNHEY and CDR2 is SMNVEV (reference sequence).